This T cell receptor beta chain was captured by sequencing in a study of T cell responses to AZD1222 COVID-19 vaccine. Sequencing was performed with immunoSEQ multiplex PCR; in TCRdb, only in-frame clones are kept and a portion is missing. Among around 84,000 clones, approximately 83% were seen once, and the ten largest hold about 10%. Remarks on this clone: The antigen remains unidentified.

Study outcomes and limitations: Donors were largely white British and mainly female; clonal diversity was possibly underestimated.

The V end was cut by 5 bases, the J end by 0 bases, with 14 bases between. CDR3 length equals 15 residues. Germline lookup yields CDR1 MDHEN and CDR2 SYDVKM. The V call is TRBV28, the J call TRBJ2-7; D is uncertain. This TCR derives from an adult who received the AZD1222 COVID-19 vaccine. The sequencing used peripheral blood, collected 28 days after the second AZD1222 dose. The CDR3 spells CASSPRRAFSYEQYF. Written as DNA, the CDR3 is TGTGCCAGCAGTCCCCGGAGAGCCTTCTCCTACGAGCAGTACTTC.